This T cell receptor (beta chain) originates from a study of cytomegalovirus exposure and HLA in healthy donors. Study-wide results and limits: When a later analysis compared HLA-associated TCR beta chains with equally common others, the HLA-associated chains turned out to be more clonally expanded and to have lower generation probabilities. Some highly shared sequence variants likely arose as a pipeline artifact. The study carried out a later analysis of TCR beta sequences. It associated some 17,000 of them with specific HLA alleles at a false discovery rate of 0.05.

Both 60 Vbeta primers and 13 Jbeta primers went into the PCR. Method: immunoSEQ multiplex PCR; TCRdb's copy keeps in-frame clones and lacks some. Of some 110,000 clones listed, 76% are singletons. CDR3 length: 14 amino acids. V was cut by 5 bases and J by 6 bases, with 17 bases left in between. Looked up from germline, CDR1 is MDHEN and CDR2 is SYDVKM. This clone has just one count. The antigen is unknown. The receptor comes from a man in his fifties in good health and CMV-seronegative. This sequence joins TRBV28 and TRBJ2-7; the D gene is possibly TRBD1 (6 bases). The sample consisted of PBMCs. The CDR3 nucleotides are TGTGCCAGCAGTCCGGGGCAGGGGATAACCGAGCAGTACGTC. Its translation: CASSPGQGITEQYV.